The 18 T cell receptor beta chains in this list originate from one sample, sequenced in a study of cytotoxic CD8 clonotypes in ibrutinib-treated CLL (dated by TCRdb to the early 2020s). What the time point label conveys for this sample: less than 30 months on ibrutinib. The library was generated by the immunoSEQ multiplex PCR assay. Here the immuneACCESS table is served through TCRdb, limited to in-frame sequences with V and J called. Missing clones are a known gap in these copies; in checked studies unresolved V genes cover under half, and the rest lacks a known reason. A total of roughly 250,000 clones appear in this sample, 70% of them only once. The top ten constitute roughly 15% of the sample. The sample in question was PBMCs, obtained after 24 months of ibrutinib treatment. The receptors shown here come from a human donor with chronic lymphocytic leukemia.

The chain is built from TRBV7-2 and TRBJ2-7; D is unresolved. This CDR3 comprises 14 residues. V shed 3 bases and J shed 2 bases, with 11 bases lying between them. Per germline, CDR1 SGHTA and CDR2 FQGNSA. This CDR3 is CASSFPTEPYEQYF. The CDR3 nucleotides read TGTGCCAGCAGCTTCCCGACGGAGCCCTACGAGCAGTACTTC.

The J gene is TRBJ2-7, the V gene TRBV29-1; possibly TRBD2 for D (5 bases). Trimming removed 3 bases from V and 2 bases from J, with 20 bases in between. The CDR3 contains 16 residues. The germline CDR1 and CDR2 sequences are SQVTM and ANQGSEA. CDR3 amino acids: CSVEVPNSPGTYEQYF. The CDR3 DNA is TGCAGCGTTGAGGTCCCAAACTCCCCGGGGACCTACGAGCAGTACTTC.

The gene calls are TRBV19 and TRBJ2-2; tentatively, D is TRBD1 or TRBD2 (5 bases each). Germline CDR1 reads LNHDA; CDR2 reads SQIVND (reference sequence). V dropped 10 bases and J dropped 1 base, with 19 bases sitting between them. The CDR3 totals 16 residues. The CDR3: CATKPLRDQNTGELFF. As DNA, the CDR3 is TGTGCCACCAAACCGCTCCGGGACCAGAACACCGGGGAGCTGTTTTTT. The full variable domain, rest sourced from reference TRBV19 and TRBJ2-2, is DGGITQSPKYLFRKEGQNVTLSCEQNLNHDAMYWYRQDPGQGLRLIYYSQIVNDFQKGDIAEGYSVSREKKESFPLTVTSAQKNPTAFYLCATKPLRDQNTGELFFGEGSRLTVL.

The chain couples TRBV7-2 to TRBJ1-2; 7 bases match TRBD1. The CDR3 consists of 14 residues. Germline V gives CDR1 SGHTA, CDR2 FQGNSA. V shed 4 bases and J 4 bases; nucleotides not matched to a gene: 6. In DNA, the CDR3 is TGTGCCAGCAGCTCGTCCGGGACAGTCTATGGCTACACCTTC. It yields the protein CASSSSGTVYGYTF.

This clone turned up a few times. The CDR3 loop reads CASSLGDQVDYEQYF. CDR3 sequence (DNA): TGTGCCAGCAGCCTGGGGGACCAGGTCGACTACGAGCAGTACTTC. The chain recombines TRBV27 with TRBJ2-7; D tentatively reads TRBD1 or TRBD2 (5 bases each). This CDR3 spans 15 amino acids. Germline V lookup: CDR1 MNHEY, CDR2 SMNVEV (reference sequence). Trimming removed 6 bases from V and 3 bases from J, with 18 bases in between.

The rearrangement joins TRBV27 to TRBJ1-2; possibly TRBD1 for D (5 bases). This CDR3 spans 13 amino acids. Trimming removed 4 bases at V and 6 bases at J, with 12 bases between. Germline CDR1 MNHEY, CDR2 SMNVEV (reference sequence). CDR3 sequence: CASSSRRGDGYTF. The CDR3 nucleotides read TGTGCCAGCAGTTCCAGGAGGGGCGATGGCTACACCTTC.

CDR3 sequence: CASSFLPPRDEQYF. Here the CDR3 DNA reads TGTGCCAGCAGCTTTCTTCCTCCTCGGGACGAGCAGTACTTC. The chain uses TRBV7-9 and TRBJ2-7; D is uncertain. Trimming removed 3 bases from V and 5 bases from J, with 14 bases in between. This CDR3 is built from 14 residues. Germline V gives CDR1 SEHNR, CDR2 FQNEAQ (reference sequence).

The rearrangement links TRBV27 to TRBJ1-5; D gene unclear. This CDR3 comprises 18 residues. The V end lost 5 bases, the J end lost 0 bases, and 20 bases lay between the germline ends. Germline CDR1 and CDR2: MNHEY and SMNVEV (reference sequence). The CDR3 is CASSPLYETRNSNQPQHF. CDR3 bases: TGTGCCAGCAGTCCACTGTATGAAACAAGAAATAGCAATCAGCCCCAGCATTTT.

V is TRBV6-5 and J is TRBJ2-7, with D perhaps given as TRBD1 or TRBD2 (5 bases each). Germline lookup yields CDR1 MNHEY and CDR2 SVGAGI. Trimming shortened V by 8 bases and J by 2 bases, and 13 bases separated the two germline ends. The CDR3 spans 13 residues. CDR3 bases: TGTGCCAGCTCCGGGACGGCCACCTACGAGCAGTACTTC. Its protein product is CASSGTATYEQYF.

The DNA of the CDR3 is TGTGCCAGCAGTGAACCACTAGCGGGGCGCTCCTACAATGAGCAGTTCTTC. This translates into CASSEPLAGRSYNEQFF. This sequence joins TRBV6-1 and TRBJ2-1; 10 nucleotides line up with TRBD2. Unmatched junction bases numbered 4, after V lost 2 bases and J lost 0 bases. CDR3 length: 17 residues. Germline V gene lookup returns CDR1 MNHNS and CDR2 SASEGT.

The chain employs TRBV29-1 and TRBJ2-7; D might be TRBD2 (6 bases). The length of the CDR3 is 13 residues. Looked up from germline, CDR1 is SQVTM and CDR2 is ANQGSEA. The CDR3 DNA follows: TGCAGACCTGATCGGCGGGGCTACTACGAGCAGTACTTC. This sequence encodes CRPDRRGYYEQYF.

This clone came up a few times. The chain recombines TRBV6-5 with TRBJ2-7, with 7 bases that match TRBD2. This CDR3 comprises 13 residues. Germline V lookup: CDR1 MNHEY, CDR2 SVGAGI. The V and J ends lost 0 bases and 5 bases, in that order; junction bases with no gene match: 1. DNA for the CDR3: TGTGCCAGCAGTTACTCGAGCGGGAACGAGCAGTACTTC. Residues: CASSYSSGNEQYF.

The rearrangement joins TRBV15 to TRBJ2-7, with D perhaps TRBD2 (5 bases). From germline, CDR1 is LNHNV and CDR2 YYDKDF (reference sequence). CDR3 length equals 14 residues. The ends were cut back, 1 base at V and 6 bases at J, with 13 bases in the middle. CDR3 in DNA: TGTGCCACCAGCAGAGGTCTAGCTGTAGGCGAGCAGTACTTC. Its protein is CATSRGLAVGEQYF.

The genes are TRBV7-8 and TRBJ2-2, with D uncertain. Between the trimmed V and J ends, which lost 5 bases and 0 bases, there was a span of 13 bases. The CDR3 is 16 residues long. CDR1 is SGHVS and CDR2 is FQNEAQ in the germline V gene. Written as DNA, the CDR3 is TGTGCCAGCAGCCCGAGTCCGTTGACGAACACCGGGGAGCTGTTTTTT. This encodes CASSPSPLTNTGELFF. The full variable domain, in which reference TRBV7-8 and TRBJ2-2 provide the parts outside the CDR3, is GAGVSQSPRYKVAKRGQDVALRCDPISGHVSLFWYQQALGQGPEFLTYFQNEAQLDKSGLPSDRFFAERPEGSVSTLKIQRTQQEDSAVYLCASSPSPLTNTGELFFGEGSRLTVL.

The CDR3 sequence: CASSSAGDEQFF. CDR3 nucleotide sequence: TGCGCCAGCAGCTCGGCGGGAGATGAGCAGTTCTTC. The genes are TRBV5-1 and TRBJ2-1; 7 nucleotides match TRBD2. This CDR3 has 12 amino acids. The V gene end was trimmed by 3 bases and the J gene end by 8 bases; junction bases not matched to a gene: 2. The germline CDR1 and CDR2 sequences are SGHRS and YFSETQ.

This chain connects TRBV28 to TRBJ1-2, with TRBD1 identical over 8 bases. V lost 4 bases and J lost 6; bases outside the gene matches: 4. The CDR3 sequence is 13 residues long. Germline CDR1 and CDR2: MDHEN and SYDVKM. This chain's CDR3 is CASSSTGGDGYTF. Here the CDR3 DNA reads TGTGCCAGCAGTTCAACAGGGGGGGATGGCTACACCTTC.

This clone was observed a few times. The V call is TRBV9, the J call TRBJ1-2; D is ambiguous. There are 12 residues in the CDR3. The V gene lost 1 base and the J gene lost 10 bases, with 11 bases spanning the gap. Germline V lookup: CDR1 SGDLS, CDR2 YYNGEE. The CDR3 loop is CASSVQGGAYTF. DNA of the CDR3: TGTGCCAGCAGCGTACAAGGCGGCGCCTACACCTTC. The full variable domain, with the rest looked up from reference TRBV9 and TRBJ1-2, is DSGVTQTPKHLITATGQRVTLRCSPRSGDLSVYWYQQSLDQGLQFLIQYYNGEERAKGNILERFSAQQFPDLHSELNLSSLELGDSALYFCASSVQGGAYTFGSGTRLTVV.

This clone was observed a few times. This sequence joins TRBV28 and TRBJ2-5; no definite D call. The CDR3 is made up of 12 amino acids. The germline CDR1 and CDR2 sequences are MDHEN and SYDVKM. V was clipped by 3 bases and J by 9 bases, with 11 bases between them. The CDR3 sequence: CASSLKSGAQYF. The DNA of the CDR3 is TGTGCCAGCAGTTTGAAGTCAGGCGCCCAGTACTTC.